What follows is one T cell receptor (beta chain) and its context. The sample holds one count of this clone. Its cognate antigen has yet to be identified. Per-nucleotide qualities are absent, and no much larger clonotype sits a single base away. The entry originates in a study of ipilimumab plus nivolumab after autologous stem cell transplantation (dated by TCRdb to 2020 to 2022). Some background on the complete study: The median number of doses that trial patients received was 5 for ipilimumab and about 8 for nivolumab. Both primary refractory and relapsed disease were represented in the DLBCL cohort, where 18-month progression-free survival was about 86% and 29%, respectively. Patients in the trial were undergoing autologous transplant and had high-risk diffuse large B cell lymphoma, mature T cell lymphoma, or multiple myeloma. The intent-to-treat population of the trial was made up of 30 to 40 patients.

Overall study results and their limits: Combined checkpoint inhibition appeared tolerable as post-transplant consolidation, according to the authors' conclusion. The authors stated that profiles of the T cell receptor repertoire, regulatory T cell phenotype and gut microbiota provided a biologic rationale for studying this approach further.

V and J lose 4 bases and 7 bases, and a span of 14 bases separates them. Taken from cysteine to phenylalanine, the CDR3 has 15 residues. Only CDR3 DNA remains: 45 bases, in frame from the first base. CDR1 MNHNY and CDR2 SVGAGI are derived from the germline V gene (reference sequence). Ipilimumab was given at 1 mg/kg intravenously on day 1 of selected weeks, and checkpoint therapy started 14 to 28 days after autologous transplant. The nivolumab dose was 3 mg/kg intravenously, delivered on day 1 of weeks 1, 4, 7, 10, and every two weeks through week 26. This Phase Ib clinical trial tested ipilimumab plus nivolumab, a combined checkpoint inhibition, as consolidation after autologous stem cell transplantation. The receptor library was made with the immunoSEQ multiplex PCR assay. Held by TCRdb, this immuneACCESS table contains in-frame sequences only and omits some clones. Under half of the omission traces to an unresolved V gene where checked; the cause of the rest is unknown. This sample has some 25,000 clones in its table, and just over 85% of those were observed once. The ten largest clones add up to less than 5.5% of the sample.

The TCR was taken from a male donor with diffuse large B-cell lymphoma. The V and J segments used are TRBV6-6 and TRBJ1-6, with a weak D call of TRBD1 (5 bases match). This sample comprised PBMCs, obtained in a trial of ipilimumab plus nivolumab as post-transplant consolidation. The DNA is as follows: TGTGCCAGCAGTTCACGAGGGACTCCAAATTCACCCCTCCACTTT. Its amino acids are CASSSRGTPNSPLHF.